These 27 T cell receptor beta chains came from one sample sequenced in a study of post-analysis software for immune sequencing data. Study conclusions and caveats: In patients, TRBV5-6, TRBV5-1 and TRBV20-1 belonged to five TRBV segments found more frequently than in controls.

Carried by the TCR beta cDNA libraries were unique molecular identifiers. MiXCR, run by TCRdb on the PCR reads, gives a single entry per CDR3 protein. This sample has about half a million distinct CDR3 sequences, with nearly 45% found just once. No antigen has been identified for these receptors. What was sequenced was blood. All receptors derive from a girl aged 10 to 17 with multiple sclerosis.

This clonotype has only one observation. The chain joins TRBV6-1 to TRBJ2-3, with D unresolved. The V gene's germline CDR1 is MNHNS and CDR2 SASEGT. The V and J ends lost 0 bases and 3 bases respectively, with 13 bases between them. CDR3 size: 16 residues. CDR3 bases: TGTGCCAGCAGTGAAGCGCGTGGGGTTTGGACAGATACGCAGTATTTT. Amino acid sequence: CASSEARGVWTDTQYF.

This clonotype has more than one count but fewer than ten. The rearrangement links TRBV20-1 to TRBJ2-5; 8 bases agree with TRBD1. Germline CDR1 reads DFQATT; CDR2 reads SNEGSKA (reference sequence). J lost 0 bases, V lost 5 bases, and 5 bases had no gene match. The CDR3 contains 14 residues. Written as DNA, the CDR3 is TGCAGTGCTTGCCCGGACAGGGACCAAGAGACCCAGTACTTC. This sequence encodes CSACPDRDQETQYF.

The V and J genes are TRBV12-3 or TRBV12-4 and TRBJ2-1; D is possibly TRBD2 (6 bases). The CDR3 is 13 residues long. Between the trimmed V and J ends, which lost 6 bases and 6 bases, there was a span of 12 bases. The CDR3 reads CASRGGLGNEQFF. CDR3 DNA: TGTGCCAGCAGGGGAGGTTTGGGCAATGAGCAGTTCTTC.

V is TRBV5-1 and J is TRBJ1-1, with TRBD1 identical over 10 bases. Germline lookup yields CDR1 SGHRS and CDR2 YFSETQ. The CDR3 runs to 16 residues. After removal of 5 bases from V and 4 bases from J, the junction contained 11 bases not matched to a gene. The CDR3 DNA reads as TGCGCCAGCAGACCCGAACCGGGACAGGGGTTCACTGAAGCTTTCTTT. This gives the protein CASRPEPGQGFTEAFF.

V is TRBV28 and J is TRBJ2-1; 9 bases agree with TRBD2. Trimming removed 7 bases from V and 4 bases from J; junction bases left unmatched: 8. The length of the CDR3 is 15 residues. The germline gives CDR1 MDHEN, CDR2 SYDVKM. The DNA of the CDR3 is TGTGCCAGCATCCATAGCGGGAGAGTTTACAATGAGCAGTTCTTC. This encodes CASIHSGRVYNEQFF.

The V gene is TRBV29-1, the J gene TRBJ1-2; D remains ambiguous. The CDR3 contains 13 residues. V lost 4 bases to trimming and J lost 8 bases, with 17 bases between them. The germline CDR1 and CDR2 sequences are SQVTM and ANQGSEA. The DNA of the CDR3 is TGCAGCGTTGTATTCGGCAGTGGGTTCGGCTACACCTTC. Translating it yields CSVVFGSGFGYTF.

The gene calls are TRBV4-2 and TRBJ2-7; TRBD2 is a possible D gene (5 bases). Per germline, CDR1 LGHNA and CDR2 YNFKEQ. The CDR3 has 15 residues. V was pared by 6 bases and J by 2 bases, with 17 bases between. The CDR3: CASRAAPEGPYEQYF. CDR3 nucleotides: TGTGCCAGCAGGGCGGCGCCCGAGGGTCCCTACGAGCAGTACTTC.

The V call is TRBV20-1, the J call TRBJ1-1; D not resolved. The CDR3 is 14 residues long. Trimming removed 4 bases from V and 0 bases from J, with 12 bases in between. From germline, CDR1 is DFQATT and CDR2 SNEGSKA (reference sequence). DNA of the CDR3: TGCAGTGCTACCCAGACGGGGATGAACACTGAAGCTTTCTTT. This translates into CSATQTGMNTEAFF.

V is TRBV7-2 and J is TRBJ1-1, with D hard to call. The CDR3 loop spans 15 amino acids. Germline-derived CDR1 and CDR2 are SGHTA and FQGNSA. V was shortened by 1 base and J by 0 bases, with 9 bases between the two germline ends. CDR3 region: CASSLGLHLNTEAFF. DNA of the CDR3: TGTGCCAGCAGCTTAGGTCTACACCTGAACACTGAAGCTTTCTTT.

This clonotype was seen only a few times. J is TRBJ1-2 and V is TRBV20-1, with a tentative D call TRBD1 (5 bases). The V end was cut by 5 bases, the J end by 4 bases, with 14 bases between. This CDR3 is 13 amino acids long. In germline, CDR1 is DFQATT, CDR2 SNEGSKA (reference sequence). In DNA, the CDR3 is TGCAGTGCTCAGGGTGCAGGGTCCTATGGCTACACCTTC. Protein product: CSAQGAGSYGYTF.

This clonotype was observed a handful of times. The rearrangement joins TRBV5-1 to TRBJ1-2, with D possibly TRBD1 on 6 matching bases. The CDR3 is 13 residues long. V lost 3 bases and J 7 bases, leaving 13 bases between the germline ends. The germline V gene has CDR1 SGHRS and CDR2 YFSETQ. This chain's CDR3 is CASSSRDNVGYTF. The CDR3 DNA reads as TGCGCCAGCAGCTCCAGGGACAACGTTGGCTACACCTTC.

The rearrangement uses TRBV5-1 and TRBJ2-7, with 9 positions matching TRBD1. V shed 2 bases, J shed 7 bases, and the junction held 7 bases outside the gene matches. Germline V gives CDR1 SGHRS, CDR2 YFSETQ. The CDR3 is 14 amino acids. CDR3 sequence: CASSFPGQGTEQYF. CDR3 in DNA: TGCGCCAGCAGCTTTCCAGGACAGGGGACGGAGCAGTACTTC. The full variable domain, with the rest looked up from reference TRBV5-1 and TRBJ2-7, is KAGVTQTPRYLIKTRGQQVTLSCSPISGHRSVSWYQQTPGQGLQFLFEYFSETQRNKGNFPGRFSGRQFSNSRSEMNVSTLELGDSALYLCASSFPGQGTEQYFGPGTRLTVT.

The CDR3 bases are TGTGCCAGCAGTGAAACTAGCGGACTCCCCTACGAGCAGTACTTC. Translation gives CASSETSGLPYEQYF. The J gene is TRBJ2-7, the V gene TRBV28; 8 positions agree with TRBD2. The V and J ends lost 5 bases and 2 bases, in that order; junction bases with no gene match: 8. This CDR3 comprises 15 residues. The V gene's germline CDR1 is MDHEN and CDR2 SYDVKM.

This clonotype was detected only a few times. The V gene is TRBV5-1, the J gene TRBJ2-2; TRBD2 matches at 8 bases. Germline V gives CDR1 SGHRS, CDR2 YFSETQ. This CDR3 is 13 amino acids long. V lost 8 bases and J lost 4; bases outside the gene matches: 4. This chain's CDR3 is CASSGIVTGELFF. The CDR3 nucleotides read TGCGCCAGTAGCGGGATCGTCACCGGGGAGCTGTTTTTT.

This clonotype was found once. CDR3: CSARETGDLSWANVLTF. DNA of the CDR3: TGCAGTGCTAGAGAGACAGGGGACCTAAGTTGGGCCAACGTCCTGACTTTC. The J gene is TRBJ2-6, the V gene TRBV20-1; 8 bases are a match to TRBD1. Germline assignment: CDR1 DFQATT and CDR2 SNEGSKA (reference sequence). The length of the CDR3 is 17 residues. V shed 0 bases, J shed 5 bases, and the junction held 9 bases outside the gene matches.

The gene calls are TRBV6-5 and TRBJ2-4; D perhaps matches TRBD2 (6 bases). Deletions cut 7 bases from V and 6 bases from J, with 13 bases between. This CDR3 comprises 13 residues. Germline V gene data show CDR1 as MNHEY and CDR2 as SVGAGI. CDR3 nucleotides: TGTGCCAGCAAAGGGGACTCTCGAAACATTCAGTACTTC. Amino acid sequence: CASKGDSRNIQYF.

This clonotype was seen more than once but under ten times. The V gene is TRBV7-3, the J gene TRBJ2-3; D is undetermined. The V and J ends lost 4 bases and 0 bases respectively, with 14 bases between them. CDR1 is SGHTA and CDR2 is FQGTGA in the germline V gene. This CDR3 has 16 amino acids. The CDR3, as DNA: TGTGCCAGCAGCTCTGGGGTTCTTTCTAGCACAGATACGCAGTATTTT. Translating gives CASSSGVLSSTDTQYF.

The V call is TRBV5-1, the J call TRBJ2-7, with 11 bases matching TRBD2. Germline trimming cut 5 bases from V and 1 base from J; bases unmatched to any gene: 8. CDR3 length equals 16 residues. The V gene's germline CDR1 is SGHRS and CDR2 YFSETQ. Written as DNA, the CDR3 is TGCGCCAGCAGAAGTTCCGGGACTAGCGGATCCTACGAGCAGTACTTC. Its protein product is CASRSSGTSGSYEQYF.

This chain links TRBV20-1 with TRBJ2-3; D possibly corresponds to TRBD2 (5 bases). From germline, CDR1 is DFQATT and CDR2 SNEGSKA (reference sequence). Deletions cut 1 base from V and 0 bases from J, with 14 bases between. The CDR3 is made up of 16 amino acids. CDR3 coding DNA: TGCAGTGCTAGAGCATTTTCTCCGGGGAGCACAGATACGCAGTATTTT. This codes for CSARAFSPGSTDTQYF.

This clonotype was observed once. This chain joins TRBV14 and TRBJ2-5; TRBD1 matches 8 bases. The V gene's germline CDR1 is SGHDN and CDR2 FVKESK. J was trimmed by 1 base and V by 4 bases; bases with no gene match: 14. The CDR3 has 18 amino acids. The CDR3: CASSPPGRTGRTQETQYF. CDR3 nucleotide sequence: TGTGCCAGCAGCCCTCCCGGAAGGACAGGGAGAACCCAAGAGACCCAGTACTTC.

The chain joins TRBV2 to TRBJ2-5; no clear D. Trimming removed 2 bases at V and 3 bases at J, with 13 bases between. The CDR3 covers 15 residues. Germline CDR1 and CDR2: SNHLY and FYNNEI. The CDR3 DNA sequence: TGTGCCAGCAGTGAATTCCAGCTAGACGAAGAGACCCAGTACTTC. Translation: CASSEFQLDEETQYF. Looking up the rest from reference TRBV2 and TRBJ2-5 gives the full variable domain: EPEVTQTPSHQVTQMGQEVILRCVPISNHLYFYWYRQILGQKVEFLVSFYNNEISEKSEIFDDQFSVERPDGSNFTLKIRSTKLEDSAMYFCASSEFQLDEETQYFGPGTRLLVL.

The genes are TRBV19 and TRBJ2-5; TRBD2 aligns across 8 bases. The CDR3 covers 18 residues. From germline, CDR1 is LNHDA and CDR2 SQIVND (reference sequence). Germline trimming cut 4 bases from V and 3 bases from J; bases unmatched to any gene: 16. CDR3 DNA sequence: TGTGCCAGTAGTACCGGCGTGGTTGCGGGAGGAGGGGAAGAGACCCAGTACTTC. As protein: CASSTGVVAGGGEETQYF.

The chain uses TRBV19 and TRBJ2-3; TRBD2 matches at 10 bases. Per germline, CDR1 LNHDA and CDR2 SQIVND (reference sequence). V trimming: 7 bases; J trimming: 5 bases; junction bases outside the gene matches: 6. The CDR3 has 14 residues. The CDR3 nucleotides are TGTGCCAGTATGCTAGCGGGAGCGGAAGATACGCAGTATTTT. Its protein product is CASMLAGAEDTQYF.

There are a few counts of this clonotype. This chain uses TRBV6-5 with TRBJ1-5; 9 bases match TRBD1. Losses at the gene ends were 0 bases for V and 0 bases for J; bases not matched to a gene: 6. Looked up from germline, CDR1 is MNHEY and CDR2 is SVGAGI. The CDR3 has 18 amino acids. The CDR3 loop reads CASSYSGTGIYSNQPQHF. The CDR3 DNA reads as TGTGCCAGCAGTTACTCCGGGACAGGGATATATAGCAATCAGCCCCAGCATTTT.

CDR3 loop: CSVATSGSYNEQFF. The CDR3 bases are TGCAGCGTTGCAACTAGCGGGAGTTACAATGAGCAGTTCTTC. The J gene is TRBJ2-1, the V gene TRBV29-1; 11 bases are a match to TRBD2. This CDR3 comprises 14 residues. Germline V gene lookup returns CDR1 SQVTM and CDR2 ANQGSEA. V shed 4 bases and J 4 bases; nucleotides not matched to a gene: 3.

The chain joins TRBV6-2 or TRBV6-3 to TRBJ2-5, with TRBD2 matching 11 bases. The CDR3 is made up of 17 amino acids. The V and J ends lost 6 bases and 11 bases, in that order; junction bases with no gene match: 20. The germline gives CDR1 MNHEY, CDR2 SVGEGT. Written as DNA, the CDR3 is TGTGCCAGCAGACGTAAGGGACTAGCGGACAATTGGAGGGAGCAGTACTTC. The encoded protein is CASRRKGLADNWREQYF.

The chain carries TRBV3-1 and TRBJ1-1; no reliable D call. The V gene lost 7 bases and the J gene lost 4 bases, with 13 bases spanning the gap. This CDR3 is 13 amino acids long. Germline V gene lookup returns CDR1 LGHDT and CDR2 YNNKEL (reference sequence). CDR3 coding DNA: TGTGCCAGCATCGGCGTGGTTAGCACTGAAGCTTTCTTT. It translates to CASIGVVSTEAFF. The variable domain in full, completed from reference TRBV3-1 and TRBJ1-1, reads DTAVSQTPKYLVTQMGNDKSIKCEQNLGHDTMYWYKQDSKKFLKIMFSYNNKELIINETVPNRFSPKSPDKAHLNLHINSLELGDSAVYFCASIGVVSTEAFFGQGTRLTVV.